Listed below are T cell receptor beta chains from one sample, sequenced in a study of T-cell memory formation after mild COVID-19. MiXCR, applied by TCRdb to the 5' RACE reads, yields one record per CDR3 protein. This sample has about 190,000 distinct CDR3 sequences; around 30% occur once, and the top ten carry roughly 11%. Specimen: PBMCs or a T cell subset sorted from them (not recorded which). The receptors here all came from an adult woman who had mild COVID-19 (a few samples of this study predate the infection). Cell type and time point are not known. The CDR3 runs from the conserved cysteine through the conserved F or W. Fields, in order: clone size, J gene, D gene, V gene, CDR3 protein, CDR3 DNA. A D gene is named only where the DNA matches it firmly. For some rows the clone size is stated as once, few or many, or as a class when expanded; others skip it.

size: -; J: TRBJ1-4; D: -; V: TRBV12-3/TRBV12-4; CDR3: CASRTGTKYEKLFF; DNA: TGTGCCAGCAGGACCGGGACAAAATATGAAAAACTGTTTTTT
size: once; J: TRBJ1-1; D: TRBD1; V: TRBV7-2; CDR3: CASSRQLMTGSHTEAFF; DNA: TGTGCCAGCAGCCGACAACTGATGACAGGGTCGCACACTGAAGCTTTCTTT
size: -; J: TRBJ2-2; D: -; V: TRBV12-3/TRBV12-4; CDR3: CASSLASSSRNTGELFF; DNA: TGTGCCAGCAGTTTAGCGTCGTCATCTCGGAACACCGGGGAGCTGTTTTTT
size: few; J: TRBJ2-1; D: -; V: TRBV5-1; CDR3: CASSFGREQFF; DNA: TGCGCCAGCAGCTTCGGTCGGGAGCAGTTCTTC
size: few; J: TRBJ2-1; D: TRBD2; V: TRBV2; CDR3: CASTGTSGGWSEQFF; DNA: TGTGCCAGCACCGGGACTAGCGGGGGTTGGAGTGAGCAGTTCTTC
size: -; J: TRBJ2-5; D: TRBD2; V: TRBV5-4; CDR3: CASSLGASGGQETQYF; DNA: TGTGCCAGCAGCTTAGGGGCTAGCGGGGGGCAAGAGACCCAGTACTTC
size: few; J: TRBJ1-4; D: -; V: TRBV5-1; CDR3: CASSVRQNLGEKLFF; DNA: TGCGCCAGCAGCGTGCGACAGAACCTGGGGGAAAAACTGTTTTTT
size: -; J: TRBJ2-1; D: TRBD2; V: TRBV4-1; CDR3: CASSQVALAGANEQFF; DNA: TGCGCCAGCAGCCAAGTGGCCCTAGCGGGCGCCAATGAGCAGTTCTTC
size: few; J: TRBJ2-7; D: -; V: TRBV18; CDR3: CASSRRRTEYEQYF; DNA: TGTGCCAGCTCACGACGACGAACAGAATACGAGCAGTACTTC
size: few; J: TRBJ2-6; D: -; V: TRBV21-1; CDR3: CASSAHLMGQVISGANVLTF; DNA: TGTGCCAGCAGCGCCCACCTCATGGGGCAGGTGATCTCTGGGGCCAACGTCCTGACTTTC
size: once; J: TRBJ2-3; D: -; V: TRBV5-1; CDR3: CASSPGLSGPDTQYF; DNA: TGCGCCAGCAGCCCGGGACTCTCAGGCCCAGATACGCAGTATTTT
size: -; J: TRBJ2-3; D: TRBD2; V: TRBV3-1; CDR3: CASSQLPRGLAATDTQYF; DNA: TGTGCCAGCAGCCAACTCCCCCGGGGACTAGCGGCCACAGATACGCAGTATTTT
size: -; J: TRBJ2-5; D: TRBD1; V: TRBV7-7; CDR3: CASSPVRTGQETQYF; DNA: TGTGCTAGCAGCCCGGTTCGGACAGGACAAGAGACCCAGTACTTC
size: -; J: TRBJ1-1; D: TRBD1; V: TRBV5-1; CDR3: CASTGGGPVTEAFF; DNA: TGCGCCAGCACAGGAGGGGGCCCGGTTACTGAAGCTTTCTTT
size: few; J: TRBJ1-2; D: TRBD1; V: TRBV5-1; CDR3: CASSGTGFSHGYTF; DNA: TGCGCCAGCAGCGGGACAGGCTTCTCTCATGGCTACACCTTC